The source of this TCR beta chain is a study of technical replicates of blood from a handful of donors. Here immunoSEQ multiplex PCR was the method, and the copy in TCRdb shows in-frame clones only, minus some. In the table there are about 80,000 clones, 85% to 95% of which are singletons. This CDR3 comprises 18 residues. CDR1 and CDR2 from the germline V gene are SGHTA and FQGNSA. Between the trimmed V and J ends, which lost 3 bases and 5 bases, there was a span of 25 bases. The sample comprised T cells isolated from PBMCs. The chain recombines TRBV7-2 with TRBJ1-2; possibly TRBD1 for D (6 bases). This TCR came from a human donor in good health. CDR3: CASSLTGQLNLYGYGYTF. CDR3 sequence (DNA): TGTGCCAGCAGCTTGACGGGACAACTGAACCTTTATGGATATGGCTACACCTTC.